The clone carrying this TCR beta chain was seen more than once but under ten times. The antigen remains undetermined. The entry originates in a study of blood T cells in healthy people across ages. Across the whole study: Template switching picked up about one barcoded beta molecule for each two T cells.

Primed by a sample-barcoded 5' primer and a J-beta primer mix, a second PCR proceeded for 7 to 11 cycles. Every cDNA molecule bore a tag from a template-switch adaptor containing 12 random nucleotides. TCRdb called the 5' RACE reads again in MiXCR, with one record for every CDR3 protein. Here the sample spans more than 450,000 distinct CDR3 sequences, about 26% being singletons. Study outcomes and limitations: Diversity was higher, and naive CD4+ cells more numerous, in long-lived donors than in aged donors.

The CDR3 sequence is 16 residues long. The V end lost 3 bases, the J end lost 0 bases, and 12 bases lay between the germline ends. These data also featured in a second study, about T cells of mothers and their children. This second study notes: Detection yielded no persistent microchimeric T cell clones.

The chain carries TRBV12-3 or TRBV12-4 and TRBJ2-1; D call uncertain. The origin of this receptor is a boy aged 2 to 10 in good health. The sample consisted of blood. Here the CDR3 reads CASSLGAPSSYNEQFF. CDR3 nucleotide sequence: TGTGCCAGCAGTTTGGGCGCCCCCAGCTCCTACAATGAGCAGTTCTTC.